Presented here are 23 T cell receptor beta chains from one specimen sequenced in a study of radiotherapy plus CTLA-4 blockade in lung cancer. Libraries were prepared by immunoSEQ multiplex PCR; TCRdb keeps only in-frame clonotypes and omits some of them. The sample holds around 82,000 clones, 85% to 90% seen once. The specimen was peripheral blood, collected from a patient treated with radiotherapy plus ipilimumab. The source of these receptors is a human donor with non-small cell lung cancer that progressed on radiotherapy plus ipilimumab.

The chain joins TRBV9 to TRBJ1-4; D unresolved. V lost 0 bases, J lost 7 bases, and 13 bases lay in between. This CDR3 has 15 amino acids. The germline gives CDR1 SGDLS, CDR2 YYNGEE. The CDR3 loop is CASSVGNGAFEKLFF. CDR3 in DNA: TGTGCCAGCAGCGTAGGGAACGGCGCCTTTGAAAAACTGTTTTTT.

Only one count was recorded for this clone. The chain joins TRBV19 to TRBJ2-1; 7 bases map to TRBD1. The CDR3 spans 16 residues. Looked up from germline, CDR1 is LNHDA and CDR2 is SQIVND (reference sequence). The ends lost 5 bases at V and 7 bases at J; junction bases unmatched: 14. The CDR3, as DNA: TGTGCCAGTAGTGAACATCCGGGACAGAATAATAATGAGCAGTTCTTC. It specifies CASSEHPGQNNNEQFF.

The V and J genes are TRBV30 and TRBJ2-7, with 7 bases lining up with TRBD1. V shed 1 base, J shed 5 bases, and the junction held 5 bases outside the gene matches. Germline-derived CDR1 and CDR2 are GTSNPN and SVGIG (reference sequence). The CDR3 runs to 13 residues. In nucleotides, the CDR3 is TGTGCCTGGAGTGAGACAGGGATTGACGAGCAGTACTTC. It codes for CAWSETGIDEQYF.

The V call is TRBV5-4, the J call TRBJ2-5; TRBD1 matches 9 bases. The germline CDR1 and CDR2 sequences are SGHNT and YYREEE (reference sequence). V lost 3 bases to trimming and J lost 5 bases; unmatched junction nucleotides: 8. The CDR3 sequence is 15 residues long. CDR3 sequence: CASSSDRGIGETQYF. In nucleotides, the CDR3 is TGTGCCAGCAGCTCGGACAGGGGAATTGGGGAGACCCAGTACTTC.

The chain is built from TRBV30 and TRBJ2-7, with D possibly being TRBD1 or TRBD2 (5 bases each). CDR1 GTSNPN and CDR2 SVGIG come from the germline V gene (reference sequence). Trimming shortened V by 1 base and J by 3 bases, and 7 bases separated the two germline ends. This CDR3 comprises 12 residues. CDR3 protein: CAWSGGIYEQYF. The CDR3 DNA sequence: TGTGCCTGGAGTGGGGGGATCTACGAGCAGTACTTC.

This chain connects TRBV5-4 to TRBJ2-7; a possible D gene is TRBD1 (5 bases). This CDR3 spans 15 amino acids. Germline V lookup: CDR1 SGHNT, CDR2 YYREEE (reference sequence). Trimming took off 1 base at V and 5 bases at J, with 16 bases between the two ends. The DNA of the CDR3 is TGTGCCAGCAGCTTGACTTTTCAGGGTACCCACGAGCAGTACTTC. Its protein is CASSLTFQGTHEQYF.

CDR3 in DNA: TGTGCCAGCAGCTTAGGGGGAACCCAGTACTTC. Encoded protein: CASSLGGTQYF. The chain uses TRBV7-3 and TRBJ2-5; D possibly uses TRBD1 or TRBD2 (5 bases each). V lost 2 bases, J lost 8 bases, and 6 bases lay in between. This CDR3 contains 11 residues. CDR1 is SGHTA, CDR2 FQGTGA, per germline.

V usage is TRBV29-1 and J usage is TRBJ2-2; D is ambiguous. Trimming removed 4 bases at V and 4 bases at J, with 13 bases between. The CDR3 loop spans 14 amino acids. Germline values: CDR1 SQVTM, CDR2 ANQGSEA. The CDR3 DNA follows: TGCAGCGTTGGTACAGCCCCGACCACCGGGGAGCTGTTTTTT. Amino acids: CSVGTAPTTGELFF.

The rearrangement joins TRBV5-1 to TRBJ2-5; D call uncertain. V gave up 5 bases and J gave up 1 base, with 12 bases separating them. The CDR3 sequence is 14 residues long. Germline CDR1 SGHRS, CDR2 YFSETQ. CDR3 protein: CASRGSPGQETQYF. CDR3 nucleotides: TGCGCCAGCAGGGGCAGCCCGGGCCAAGAGACCCAGTACTTC. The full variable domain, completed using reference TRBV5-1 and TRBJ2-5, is KAGVTQTPRYLIKTRGQQVTLSCSPISGHRSVSWYQQTPGQGLQFLFEYFSETQRNKGNFPGRFSGRQFSNSRSEMNVSTLELGDSALYLCASRGSPGQETQYFGPGTRLLVL.

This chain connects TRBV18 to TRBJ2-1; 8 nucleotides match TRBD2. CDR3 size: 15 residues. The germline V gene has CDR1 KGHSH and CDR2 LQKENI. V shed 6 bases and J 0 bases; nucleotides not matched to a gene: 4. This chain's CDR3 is CASSLRGASYNEQFF. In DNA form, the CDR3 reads TGTGCCAGCTCCCTGCGGGGGGCCTCCTACAATGAGCAGTTCTTC.

This CDR3 reads CASSELDYGYTF. DNA for the CDR3: TGTGCCAGCAGTGAATTGGACTATGGCTACACCTTC. The chain carries TRBV6-5 and TRBJ1-2; the D is unclear. Trimming took off 5 bases at V and 3 bases at J, with 7 bases between the two ends. Germline CDR1 reads MNHEY; CDR2 reads SVGAGI. The CDR3 runs to 12 residues.

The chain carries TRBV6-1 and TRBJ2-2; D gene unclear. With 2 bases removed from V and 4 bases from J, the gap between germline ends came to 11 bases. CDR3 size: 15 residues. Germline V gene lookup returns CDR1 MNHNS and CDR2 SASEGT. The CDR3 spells CASSETAGPTGELFF. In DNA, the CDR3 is TGTGCCAGCAGTGAAACAGCCGGACCCACCGGGGAGCTGTTTTTT.

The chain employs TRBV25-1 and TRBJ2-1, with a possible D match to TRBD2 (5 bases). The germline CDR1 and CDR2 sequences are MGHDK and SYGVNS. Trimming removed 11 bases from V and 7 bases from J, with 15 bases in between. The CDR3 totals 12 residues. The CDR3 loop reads CASRTPGNEQFF. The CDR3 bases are TGTGCCTCCAGGACTCCTGGGAATGAGCAGTTCTTC.

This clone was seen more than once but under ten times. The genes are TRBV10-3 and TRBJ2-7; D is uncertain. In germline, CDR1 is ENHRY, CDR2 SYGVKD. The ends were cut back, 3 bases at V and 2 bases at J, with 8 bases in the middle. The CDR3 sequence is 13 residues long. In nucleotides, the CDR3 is TGTGCCATCAGTGATGTAACACCCTACGAGCAGTACTTC. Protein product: CAISDVTPYEQYF.

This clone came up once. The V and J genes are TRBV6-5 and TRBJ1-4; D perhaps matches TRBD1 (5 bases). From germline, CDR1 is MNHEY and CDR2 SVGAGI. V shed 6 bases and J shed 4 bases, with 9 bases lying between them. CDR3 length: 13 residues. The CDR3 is CASSPRGNEKLFF. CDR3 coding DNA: TGTGCCAGCAGCCCTAGGGGTAATGAAAAACTGTTTTTT.

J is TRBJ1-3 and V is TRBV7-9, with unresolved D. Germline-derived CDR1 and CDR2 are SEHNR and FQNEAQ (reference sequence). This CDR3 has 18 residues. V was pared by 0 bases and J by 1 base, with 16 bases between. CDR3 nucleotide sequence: TGTGCCAGCAGCTTAGCAGGAGTCGGCCATAAATCTGGAAACACCATATATTTT. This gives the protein CASSLAGVGHKSGNTIYF.

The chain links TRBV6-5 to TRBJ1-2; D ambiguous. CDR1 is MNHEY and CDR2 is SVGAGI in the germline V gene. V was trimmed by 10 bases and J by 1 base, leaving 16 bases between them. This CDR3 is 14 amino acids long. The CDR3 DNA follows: TGTGCCACGAATCCCTCGGGTTTTAACTATGGCTACACCTTC. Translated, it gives CATNPSGFNYGYTF.

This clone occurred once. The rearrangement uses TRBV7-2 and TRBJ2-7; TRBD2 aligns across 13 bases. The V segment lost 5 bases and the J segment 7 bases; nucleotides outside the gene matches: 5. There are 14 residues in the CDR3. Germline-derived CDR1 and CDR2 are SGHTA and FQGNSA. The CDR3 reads CASSPGLAGREQYF. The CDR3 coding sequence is TGTGCCAGCAGCCCGGGACTAGCGGGAAGGGAGCAGTACTTC.

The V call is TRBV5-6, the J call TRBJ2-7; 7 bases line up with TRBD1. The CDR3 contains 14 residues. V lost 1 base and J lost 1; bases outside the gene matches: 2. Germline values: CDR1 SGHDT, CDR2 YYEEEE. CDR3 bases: TGTGCCAGCAGCTTGTGGGGACAGTCCTACGAGCAGTACTTC. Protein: CASSLWGQSYEQYF.

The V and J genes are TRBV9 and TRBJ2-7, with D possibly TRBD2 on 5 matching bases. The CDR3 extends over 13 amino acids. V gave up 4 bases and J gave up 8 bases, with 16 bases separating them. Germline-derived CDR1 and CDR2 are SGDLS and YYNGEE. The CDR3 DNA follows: TGTGCCAGCAGCCCTCAAGGAGGAATCAAGCAGTACTTC. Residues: CASSPQGGIKQYF.

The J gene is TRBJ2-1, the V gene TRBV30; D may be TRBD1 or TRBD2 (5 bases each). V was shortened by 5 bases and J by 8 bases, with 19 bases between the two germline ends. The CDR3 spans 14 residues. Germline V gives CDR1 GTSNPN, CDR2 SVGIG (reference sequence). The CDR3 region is CAWVSGHHRDEQFF. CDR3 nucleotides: TGTGCCTGGGTTTCGGGGCACCATCGGGATGAGCAGTTCTTC.

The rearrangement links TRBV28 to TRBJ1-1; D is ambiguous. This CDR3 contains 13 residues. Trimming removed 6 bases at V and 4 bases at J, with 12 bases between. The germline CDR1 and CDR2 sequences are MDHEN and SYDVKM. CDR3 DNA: TGTGCCAGCAGCTCCCCAGGATTCACTGAAGCTTTCTTT. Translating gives CASSSPGFTEAFF.

The CDR3: CASSLSYGPYEQYF. The CDR3, as DNA: TGCGCCAGCAGCTTGAGTTACGGTCCCTACGAGCAGTACTTC. The chain combines TRBV5-1 with TRBJ2-7, with unresolved D. There are 14 residues in the CDR3. V was pared by 1 base and J by 2 bases, with 10 bases between. Germline V CDR1 and CDR2: SGHRS, YFSETQ.